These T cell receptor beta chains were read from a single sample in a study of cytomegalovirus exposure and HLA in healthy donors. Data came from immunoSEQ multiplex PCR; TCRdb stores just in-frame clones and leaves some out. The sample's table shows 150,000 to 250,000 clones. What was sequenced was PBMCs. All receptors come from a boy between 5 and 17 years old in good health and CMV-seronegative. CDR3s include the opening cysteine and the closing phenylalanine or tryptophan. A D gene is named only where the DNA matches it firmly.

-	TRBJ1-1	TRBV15	CATSIIDRVPEAFF	TGTGCCACCAGCATAATTGACAGAGTACCTGAAGCTTTCTTT
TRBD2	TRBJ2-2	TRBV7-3	CASSPTGTRSPGELFF	TGTGCCAGCAGCCCAACCGGGACTAGGTCTCCCGGGGAGCTGTTTTTT
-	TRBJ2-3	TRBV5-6	CASSLAQGTDTQYF	TGTGCCAGCAGCTTGGCACAGGGCACAGATACGCAGTATTTT
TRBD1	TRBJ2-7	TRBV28	CASRPPGQGSHEQYF	TGTGCCAGCAGGCCTCCGGGACAGGGTTCACACGAGCAGTACTTC
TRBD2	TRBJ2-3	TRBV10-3	CAIRSSGGTDTQYF	TGTGCCATCAGGTCTAGCGGGGGCACAGATACGCAGTATTTT
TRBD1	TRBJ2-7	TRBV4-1	CASSSQGQVGEQYF	TGCGCCAGCAGCTCACAGGGGCAGGTGGGGGAGCAGTACTTC
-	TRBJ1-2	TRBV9	CASSRPQGNYGYTF	TGTGCCAGCAGCCGGCCCCAGGGGAACTATGGCTACACCTTC
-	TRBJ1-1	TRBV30	CAWRQQGATEAFF	TGTGCCTGGAGACAACAGGGAGCCACTGAAGCTTTCTTT
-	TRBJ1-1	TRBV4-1	CASSQVFLNTEAFF	TGCGCCAGCAGCCAAGTATTTCTAAACACTGAAGCTTTCTTT
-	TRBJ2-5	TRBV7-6	CVIQSYQETQYF	TGTGTCATACAGAGTTATCAAGAGACCCAGTACTTC
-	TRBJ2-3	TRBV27	CASSYRGSTDTQYF	TGTGCCAGCAGCTACCGGGGTAGCACAGATACGCAGTATTTT
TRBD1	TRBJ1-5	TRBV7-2	CASSPGTVGQPQHF	TGTGCCAGCAGCCCGGGGACAGTAGGTCAGCCCCAGCATTTT
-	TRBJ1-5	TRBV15	CATSREAAVSNQPQHF	TGTGCCACCAGCAGAGAAGCGGCAGTTAGCAATCAGCCCCAGCATTTT
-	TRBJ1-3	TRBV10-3	CAISDKSEGGNTIYF	TGTGCCATCAGTGATAAAAGTGAGGGTGGAAACACCATATATTTT
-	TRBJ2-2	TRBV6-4	CASSERADTGELFF	TGTGCCAGCAGTGAGCGGGCTGACACCGGGGAGCTGTTTTTT
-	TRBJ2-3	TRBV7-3	CASSLDAGSTDTQYF	TGTGCCAGCAGCTTAGACGCGGGGAGCACAGATACGCAGTATTTT
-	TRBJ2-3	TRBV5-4	CASSLAGITDTQYF	TGTGCCAGCAGCTTGGCGGGGATCACAGATACGCAGTATTTT
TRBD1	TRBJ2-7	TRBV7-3	CASSLMGGQGQTYEQYF	TGTGCCAGCAGCTTAATGGGGGGACAGGGTCAGACCTACGAGCAGTACTTC
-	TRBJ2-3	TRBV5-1	CASSLGLDRPDTQYF	TGCGCCAGCAGCTTGGGACTAGATCGTCCAGATACGCAGTATTTT
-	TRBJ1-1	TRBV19	CASSLRGNSQHEAFF	TGTGCCAGTAGTCTTAGAGGGAACTCACAGCATGAAGCTTTCTTT
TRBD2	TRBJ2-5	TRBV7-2	CASSVRGLAETQYF	TGTGCCAGCAGCGTCAGAGGACTAGCAGAGACCCAGTACTTC
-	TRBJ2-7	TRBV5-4	CASSLQDEQYF	TGTGCCAGCAGCTTGCAGGATGAGCAGTACTTC
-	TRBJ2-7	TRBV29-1	CSVEDPTGLYEQYF	TGCAGCGTTGAAGATCCCACAGGGCTTTACGAGCAGTACTTC
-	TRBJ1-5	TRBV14	CASSQAYDQPQHF	TGTGCCAGCAGCCAAGCGTATGATCAGCCCCAGCATTTT
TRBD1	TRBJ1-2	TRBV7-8	CASSSRGPLMNNYGYTF	TGTGCCAGCAGCTCGAGGGGGCCCCTTATGAATAACTATGGCTACACCTTC
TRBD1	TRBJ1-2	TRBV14	CASSQGQGIGYTF	TGTGCCAGCAGCCAAGGACAGGGAATTGGCTACACCTTC
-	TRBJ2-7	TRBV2	CASSDHSLTARSYEQYF	TGTGCCAGCAGTGATCATTCTCTAACCGCGAGGAGCTACGAGCAGTACTTC
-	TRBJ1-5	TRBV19	CASRTGLLKNQPQHF	TGTGCCAGTCGGACGGGACTCCTAAAGAATCAGCCCCAGCATTTT
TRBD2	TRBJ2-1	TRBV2	CASSGRGVSYNEQFF	TGTGCCAGCAGTGGGCGGGGGGTGTCCTACAATGAGCAGTTCTTC
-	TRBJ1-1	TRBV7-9	CASSLVQGRNTEAFF	TGTGCCAGCAGCTTAGTGCAGGGGCGGAACACTGAAGCTTTCTTT
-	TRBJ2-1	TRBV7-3	CASSLDRDNEQFF	TGTGCCAGCAGCTTGGACAGAGACAATGAGCAGTTCTTC
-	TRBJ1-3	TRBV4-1	CASSQATGSRNTIYF	TGCGCCAGCAGCCAAGCCACAGGGAGCCGAAACACCATATATTTT
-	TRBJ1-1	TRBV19	CASSIGIWGTAGTEAFF	TGTGCCAGTAGTATAGGAATTTGGGGAACAGCGGGAACTGAAGCTTTCTTT
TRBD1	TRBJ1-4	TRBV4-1	CASSQEARQGANEKLFF	TGCGCCAGCAGCCAGGAGGCCCGACAGGGGGCGAATGAAAAACTGTTTTTT
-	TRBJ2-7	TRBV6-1	CAWGGLHEQYF	TGTGCGTGGGGGGGGCTCCACGAGCAGTACTTC
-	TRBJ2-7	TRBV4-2	CASSEIGVAYEQYF	TGTGCCAGCAGCGAGATTGGAGTTGCCTACGAGCAGTACTTC
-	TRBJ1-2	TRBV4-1	CASSQNQGLVGYGYTF	TGCGCCAGCAGCCAAAATCAGGGTTTGGTAGGCTATGGCTACACCTTC
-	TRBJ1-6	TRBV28	CASSRGAALRSPLHF	TGTGCCAGCAGCCGGGGGGCAGCACTAAGGTCACCCCTCCACTTT
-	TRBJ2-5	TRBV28	CASSIPVGPQETQYF	TGTGCCAGCAGTATCCCCGTGGGGCCTCAAGAGACCCAGTACTTC
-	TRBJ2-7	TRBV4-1	CASSQEDISNYEQYF	TGCGCCAGCAGCCAAGAAGATATCAGTAACTACGAGCAGTACTTC
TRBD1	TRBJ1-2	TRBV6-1	CASSRTGEVDGYTF	TGTGCCAGCAGCAGGACAGGGGAAGTGGATGGCTACACCTTC
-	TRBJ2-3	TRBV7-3	CASSSGTGHPDTDTQYF	TGTGCCAGCAGCTCCGGCACGGGACACCCCGACACAGATACGCAGTATTTT